Detailed here is one T cell receptor (beta chain). No antigen is known for it. Qualities for individual bases were not recorded, and no much larger clone is one base off. The data were taken from a study of T cells in Graves' hyperthyroidism and ophthalmopathy (dated 2019 in TCRdb). The study in broad terms: Peripheral blood was collected at initial diagnosis, before any treatment. The paper reports TCR Vbeta CDR3 sequencing of over 120 peripheral blood samples: 43 ophthalmopathy, fewer than 80 hyperthyroidism and around 17 progressor patients. Whether ophthalmopathy could be predicted prospectively was tested in an independent validation cohort made up of approximately 19 hyperthyroidism patients plus 17 patients who later progressed to ophthalmopathy. The 90 or so discovery patients were randomly split 7:3 into training and test sets. Following sampling, methimazole starting at 30 mg daily was given to hyperthyroidism patients, and high-dose intravenous methylprednisolone was given to ophthalmopathy patients. To identify TCR V-J signatures that set the groups apart, the researchers used a discovery cohort of about a hundred patients, made up of 40 to 45 with Graves' ophthalmopathy and 55 to 65 with stable Graves' hyperthyroidism. Thyroid tissue and blood T-cell repertoires from about six Graves' hyperthyroidism patients were also compared in the study.

Results the study describes overall, beyond this receptor: In validation, progression to ophthalmopathy was predicted by the model with around 71% sensitivity and roughly 76% specificity, a median of around 5.9 months before onset. Ophthalmopathy was separated from stable hyperthyroidism by a 13 V-J signature model, with just over 85% sensitivity and about 81% specificity obtained in cross-validation and 80%/75% obtained in testing. Most expanded thyroid clonotypes (frequency above 0.001) were also detected in blood, a finding suggesting that blood repertoires may reflect thyroid immune responses. Sample size was not statistically predetermined, and investigators were not blinded to group allocation.

The TCR beta CDR3 regions were amplified from the RNA transcripts. The first round of RT-PCR for the TCR CDR3 was performed with the HTBI primer set and the Qiagen OneStep RT-PCR kit. Libraries were constructed in a second round of multiplex PCR, after which size selection and purification were performed. Libraries were sequenced paired-end with 100 bp reads on an Illumina HiSeq2000. Processing in the source paper ran as follows. Raw data were processed with SOAPnuke, discarding reads with adapters, uncalled bases, mean Phred below 15, or no exact constant-primer or identifier match. COPE v1.2.5 was used to merge high-quality paired reads, and clonotypes were defined as unique nucleotide sequences. MiTCR v1.1 was used to align the clonotypes against IMGT TRBV, TRBD and TRBJ reference segments. The analysis was restricted to V-J combinations with a frequency above 0.0001, which together covered 99.2% of the repertoires. A TCS score was defined as the ratio of F50 (clonal expansion) to E x V (chaos), with BLOSUM62-based TCRdist applied between CDR3 peptides within each V-J. Welch's t-statistics and random forest reduced 450 to 600 V-J features to 10 to 15, which were used in a naive Bayes classifier (R e1071). The Morisita-Horn index was used to measure how similar the thyroid and blood repertoires were. Using fastp trimming at Q25 and MiXCR clonotype assembly, TCRdb reanalyzed the public sequencing data and kept in-frame beta chains. Each record represents a unique CDR3 protein, reported with the most common genes and DNA among its rows. The V and J calls here are based on TCRdb, not the publication. For this sample the table gives approximately 600,000 distinct CDR3 sequences, of which over 12% were detected only once. 4% to 5.5% of the sample rests with the top ten.

In the ophthalmopathy patients, disease was moderately to severely active, with a Clinical Activity Score of 3 or more, a NOSPECS grade of 4 or more, and a duration of less than 3 months. Any patient with an uncontrolled infection, another autoimmune disease, pregnancy or lactation was excluded. Diagnoses relied on clinical symptoms, serum thyroxine and TRAb, thyroid ultrasound and orbital computed tomography. PBMCs were separated from under 11 ml of fresh peripheral blood using Ficoll-Paque density gradient centrifugation. Total RNA was extracted using Trizol reagent, and RNA quality was assessed on an Agilent 2100 Bioanalyzer. The receptor comes from a woman in her thirties or forties with Graves' ophthalmopathy. Sequencing used blood.

DNA sequence: TGTGCCAGCAGCCTCACCACAGGGTATTCCACCTACGAGCAGTACTTC. Translation gives CASSLTTGYSTYEQYF. The chain is made from TRBV28 and TRBJ2-7, and TRBD1 may be the D gene, going by 6 matching bases. The CDR3 goes from the cysteine to the phenylalanine over 16 residues. Here the CDR3 DNA is all that survives: 48 bases in frame from base 1. CDR1 MDHEN and CDR2 SYDVKM were looked up in the germline V gene. A distance of 20 bases separates the germline ends of V and J, which lose 6 bases and 2 bases respectively.